The 25 T cell receptor beta chains given below trace back to one sample, sequenced in a study of T cell repertoires in cytomegalovirus infection. One entry per CDR3 protein, called by TCRdb with MiXCR from the reads. The repertoire holds 300,000 to 450,000 distinct CDR3 sequences, with 15% to 20% as singletons. The sequenced sample was PBMCs. The receptors were gathered from a human donor in good health (CMV status not recorded). Some clones in this sample may be carry-over from other donors' samples.

CDR3 residues: CASSLVGGGSSYNEQFF. The CDR3 nucleotides read TGTGCCAGCAGCCTAGTTGGGGGGGGGTCATCGTACAATGAGCAGTTCTTC. The V and J genes are TRBV7-9 and TRBJ2-1; 7 bases map to TRBD2. This CDR3 is 17 amino acids long. Per the germline V gene, CDR1 is SEHNR and CDR2 is FQNEAQ (reference sequence). V was pared by 5 bases and J by 4 bases, with 14 bases of the junction left unmatched. The complete variable domain, with remaining parts taken from reference TRBV7-9 and TRBJ2-1, reads DTGVSQNPRHKITKRGQNVTFRCDPISEHNRLYWYRQTLGQGPEFLTYFQNEAQLEKSRLLSDRFSAERPKGSFSTLEIQRTEQGDSAMYLCASSLVGGGSSYNEQFFGPGTRLTVL.

The sample holds many counts of this clonotype. The chain couples TRBV6-6 to TRBJ1-1; D perhaps matches TRBD1 (5 bases). Trimming shortened V by 3 bases and J by 5 bases, and 13 bases separated the two germline ends. Per germline, CDR1 MNHNY and CDR2 SVGAGI (reference sequence). The CDR3 consists of 14 residues. The CDR3 loop is CASSYSQGWTEAFF. The CDR3 nucleotides are TGTGCCAGCAGTTATTCTCAGGGATGGACTGAAGCTTTCTTT.

This chain connects TRBV20-1 to TRBJ2-7; 13 bases are a match to TRBD2. The CDR3 spans 18 residues. J lost 0 bases, V lost 1 base, and 9 bases had no gene match. Germline V lookup: CDR1 DFQATT, CDR2 SNEGSKA (reference sequence). The chain's CDR3 is CSARGQAGLAGFSYEQYF. The CDR3 nucleotides are TGCAGTGCTAGAGGCCAAGCGGGACTAGCGGGATTCTCCTACGAGCAGTACTTC.

This clonotype was seen only a few times. The J gene is TRBJ1-3, the V gene TRBV28; D is perhaps TRBD1 (6 bases). The CDR3 has 17 residues. Trimming cost V 7 bases and J 0 bases, with 19 bases left between them. Germline V CDR1 and CDR2: MDHEN, SYDVKM. The CDR3 spells CASTLGGAGLSGNTIYF. The DNA for the CDR3 is TGTGCCAGCACTCTGGGGGGCGCCGGTCTCTCTGGAAACACCATATATTTT.

This clonotype has more than one count but fewer than ten. The V call is TRBV3-1, the J call TRBJ2-7, with TRBD1 matching 10 bases. The V gene end was trimmed by 5 bases and the J gene end by 3 bases; junction bases not matched to a gene: 7. The CDR3 spans 15 residues. The germline gives CDR1 LGHDT, CDR2 YNNKEL (reference sequence). The CDR3 loop reads CASSAMGQGNYEQYF. In nucleotides, the CDR3 is TGTGCCAGCAGCGCTATGGGACAGGGGAACTACGAGCAGTACTTC.

CDR3 sequence: CASSGQSFLQFF. The CDR3 coding sequence is TGTGCCAGCAGTGGACAGTCATTCTTGCAGTTCTTC. This chain uses TRBV2 with TRBJ2-1; tentative D call: TRBD1 (5 bases). V shed 4 bases and J shed 12 bases, with 13 bases lying between them. Germline V gene data show CDR1 as SNHLY and CDR2 as FYNNEI. The CDR3 has 12 residues.

This chain links TRBV20-1 with TRBJ2-5, with 13 bases identical to TRBD2. In germline, CDR1 is DFQATT, CDR2 SNEGSKA (reference sequence). This CDR3 has 16 residues. The trim removed 5 bases at V and 7 bases at J, leaving 13 bases unmatched. CDR3 region: CSASGPTSGGLGTQYF. DNA for the CDR3: TGCAGTGCTTCCGGCCCGACTAGCGGGGGGCTCGGGACCCAGTACTTC.

V gene TRBV11-2 combines with J gene TRBJ2-1; 10 nucleotides match TRBD2. Losses at the gene ends were 1 base for V and 8 bases for J; bases not matched to a gene: 8. In germline, CDR1 is SGHAT, CDR2 FQNNGV. CDR3 size: 16 residues. This chain's CDR3 is CASSLGSSGRGDEQFF. For the CDR3, the DNA is TGTGCCAGCAGCTTAGGCTCTAGCGGGAGAGGAGATGAGCAGTTCTTC.

This clonotype was seen repeatedly, ten times or more. The chain carries TRBV6-1 and TRBJ2-5, with 7 bases lining up with TRBD1. The CDR3 runs to 12 residues. Germline CDR1 and CDR2: MNHNS and SASEGT. J lost 7 bases, V lost 4 bases, and 3 bases had no gene match. The CDR3 is CASSGDSLTQYF. The CDR3 bases are TGTGCCAGCAGTGGGGACAGCCTGACCCAGTACTTC.

This chain joins TRBV5-1 and TRBJ1-2; 8 bases are shared with TRBD1. With 4 bases clipped from V and 1 base from J, the junction kept 24 bases outside the gene matches. The CDR3 contains 21 residues. The germline gives CDR1 SGHRS, CDR2 YFSETQ. The CDR3 DNA is TGCGCCAGCAGCCCCCACATTACCCCACTTGACAGGGGCCCACTTAACTATGGCTACACCTTC. Translating it yields CASSPHITPLDRGPLNYGYTF.

This clonotype showed up many times. V is TRBV11-3 and J is TRBJ2-1, with TRBD2 matching over 9 bases. Losses at the gene ends were 1 base for V and 4 bases for J; bases not matched to a gene: 5. The CDR3 is 16 amino acids. Germline V lookup: CDR1 SGHNT, CDR2 YENEEA. CDR3 region: CASSLGSSGVYNEQFF. Here the CDR3 DNA reads TGTGCCAGCAGCTTAGGATCTAGCGGGGTTTACAATGAGCAGTTCTTC.

This clonotype was seen ten or more times. The chain joins TRBV6-2 or TRBV6-3 to TRBJ2-3; no clear D. CDR1 MNHEY and CDR2 SVGEGT come from the germline V gene. This CDR3 contains 12 residues. Trimming removed 2 bases from V and 6 bases from J, with 6 bases in between. The CDR3 DNA follows: TGTGCCAGCAGTTACCTCTCCGATACGCAGTATTTT. It translates to CASSYLSDTQYF.

This sequence joins TRBV19 and TRBJ2-5; D perhaps matches TRBD1 (7 bases). The CDR3 length is 13 residues. V shed 8 bases and J shed 2 bases, with 12 bases lying between them. Germline CDR1 LNHDA, CDR2 SQIVND (reference sequence). CDR3: CASAGQPQETQYF. The DNA for the CDR3 is TGTGCCAGTGCGGGACAGCCACAAGAGACCCAGTACTTC.

This clonotype came up a few times. This sequence joins TRBV12-3 or TRBV12-4 and TRBJ1-5; 7 bases fit TRBD1. Germline trimming cut 4 bases from V and 3 bases from J; bases unmatched to any gene: 6. CDR3 length: 15 residues. Written as DNA, the CDR3 is TGTGCCAGCAGTTCTGACAGGGCAGACAATCAGCCCCAGCATTTT. This encodes CASSSDRADNQPQHF.

This sequence joins TRBV5-5 and TRBJ1-5; tentative D call: TRBD1 (6 bases). V gave up 4 bases and J gave up 4 bases, with 15 bases separating them. This CDR3 is built from 15 residues. Germline lookup yields CDR1 SGHKS and CDR2 YYEKEE (reference sequence). Here the CDR3 DNA reads TGTGCCAGCAGCCCCAGAACAGGGAAAAATCAGCCCCAGCATTTT. It specifies CASSPRTGKNQPQHF. The entire variable domain, with the rest obtained from reference TRBV5-5 and TRBJ1-5, is as follows: DAGVTQSPTHLIKTRGQQVTLRCSPISGHKSVSWYQQVLGQGPQFIFQYYEKEERGRGNFPDRFSARQFPNYSSELNVNALLLGDSALYLCASSPRTGKNQPQHFGDGTRLSIL.

This clonotype was seen a few times. The chain uses TRBV7-2 and TRBJ2-7; D is unresolved. Trimming pared 8 bases from V and 5 bases from J, leaving 13 bases between. The CDR3 covers 12 residues. Germline V gene data show CDR1 as SGHTA and CDR2 as FQGNSA. In DNA, the CDR3 is TGTGCCAGCGGCGAGCGATTCGACGAGCAGTACTTC. This translates into CASGERFDEQYF.

In this sample, this clonotype turned up many times. The CDR3 protein is CASSSAGTSGRPTDTQYF. As DNA, the CDR3 is TGTGCCAGCAGCTCCGCCGGGACTAGCGGGAGGCCGACAGATACGCAGTATTTT. The chain is built from TRBV7-2 and TRBJ2-3; 15 nucleotides agree with TRBD2. The CDR3 contains 18 residues. CDR1 is SGHTA, CDR2 FQGNSA, per germline. V shed 4 bases and J 3 bases; nucleotides not matched to a gene: 8.

This clonotype was counted ten times or more. V is TRBV7-2 and J is TRBJ2-6; 12 nucleotides match TRBD1. CDR1 SGHTA and CDR2 FQGNSA come from the germline V gene. V shed 3 bases, J shed 1 base, and the junction held 4 bases outside the gene matches. This CDR3 region has 18 residues. CDR3 in DNA: TGTGCCAGCAGCTTCCCGGGACAGGGGGCTTCTGGGGCCAACGTCCTGACTTTC. Translated, it gives CASSFPGQGASGANVLTF.

The chain recombines TRBV7-2 with TRBJ1-1; D might be TRBD1 (5 bases). The CDR3 extends over 14 amino acids. Per germline, CDR1 SGHTA and CDR2 FQGNSA. V was clipped by 7 bases and J by 7 bases, with 19 bases between them. The CDR3 DNA reads as TGTGCCAGCACACCAGGGTGGGCCAGTCGTGAAGCTTTCTTT. Its protein product is CASTPGWASREAFF.

This clonotype was picked up a small number of times. J is TRBJ2-6 and V is TRBV29-1; a possible D gene is TRBD1 (6 bases). Trimming shortened V by 6 bases and J by 0 bases, and 15 bases separated the two germline ends. There are 16 residues in the CDR3. Germline CDR1 and CDR2: SQVTM and ANQGSEA. CDR3 protein: CSVRTARDSGANVLTF. The DNA for the CDR3 is TGCAGCGTAAGGACAGCCCGAGACTCTGGGGCCAACGTCCTGACTTTC.

The chain is built from TRBV5-1 and TRBJ1-2, with 9 bases identical to TRBD1. Looked up from germline, CDR1 is SGHRS and CDR2 is YFSETQ. The CDR3 loop spans 18 amino acids. J gave up 4 bases and V 4 bases, and 17 bases lay outside the gene matches. The chain's CDR3 is CASSLGQGYMRVGYGYTF. The CDR3 nucleotides are TGCGCCAGCAGCCTGGGACAGGGTTATATGCGAGTCGGCTATGGCTACACCTTC.

The V call is TRBV11-2, the J call TRBJ2-7; D gene ambiguous. Per germline, CDR1 SGHAT and CDR2 FQNNGV. The CDR3 is 15 amino acids. The germline V and J ends were trimmed by 2 bases and 0 bases, with 11 bases remaining between them. The DNA of the CDR3 is TGTGCCAGCAGCTTAACGCGCGGAGTCTCCTACGAGCAGTACTTC. Its protein product is CASSLTRGVSYEQYF.

V gene TRBV7-8 combines with J gene TRBJ2-6, with D maybe TRBD2 (6 bases). CDR1 and CDR2 (germline): SGHVS, FQNEAQ. V dropped 3 bases and J dropped 2 bases, with 20 bases sitting between them. This CDR3 has 19 residues. The CDR3 DNA reads TGTGCCAGCAGCTTGCCGGGACTGGGACGGATCGCTGGGGCCAACGTCCTGACTTTC. It yields the protein CASSLPGLGRIAGANVLTF.

The CDR3 region has the DNA TGTGCCAGCAGCCTCCGAACCGGGGGAACCTACAATGAGCAGTTCTTC. As protein: CASSLRTGGTYNEQFF. This rearrangement joins TRBV14 to TRBJ2-1, with a tentative D call TRBD2 (6 bases). CDR3 length equals 16 residues. The ends were cut back, 4 bases at V and 2 bases at J, with 15 bases in the middle. Germline V CDR1 and CDR2: SGHDN, FVKESK.

The V and J genes are TRBV12-3 or TRBV12-4 and TRBJ1-5, with no clear D. The CDR3 totals 12 residues. V shed 5 bases and J shed 6 bases, with 8 bases lying between them. This CDR3 reads CASSPSSQPQHF. CDR3 nucleotide sequence: TGTGCCAGCAGTCCCTCTAGTCAGCCCCAGCATTTT.